The rows below give T cell receptor beta chains drawn from one sample of a study of Ad26.COV2.S vaccination and SARS-CoV-2 variants. Clones were sequenced by immunoSEQ multiplex PCR, and TCRdb holds only the in-frame ones, with some missing. The repertoire consists of roughly 92,000 clones, with roughly 85% occurring once and the leading ten covering roughly 15%. The sample in question was peripheral blood, obtained after recovery from COVID-19. The source of these receptors is a human donor who had recovered from COVID-19. Both conserved end residues are part of each CDR3. A D gene is named only where the DNA matches it firmly. Clone size is not always given. Where it is, it says once, few, many or a class for expanded clones.

V gene: TRBV6-2/TRBV6-3
clone size: -
D gene: -
CDR3 length: 14
J gene: TRBJ2-3
CDR3 DNA: TGTGCCAGCAGTTCCCCAGGGGGGGCTTCCCCCCCAAGCTTT
CDR3 protein: CASSSPGGASPPSF

V gene: TRBV25-1
clone size: -
D gene: TRBD1
CDR3 length: 15
J gene: TRBJ2-7
CDR3 DNA: TGTGCCAGCAGTGACAGGGACAGGTCCCGCTACGAGCAGTACTTC
CDR3 protein: CASSDRDRSRYEQYF

V gene: TRBV7-2
clone size: -
D gene: TRBD2
CDR3 length: 15
J gene: TRBJ2-7
CDR3 DNA: TGTGCCAGCAGCATTAGCGGGAGTGCTGCAGCCGAGCAGTACTTC
CDR3 protein: CASSISGSAAAEQYF

V gene: TRBV27
clone size: -
D gene: TRBD1
CDR3 length: 15
J gene: TRBJ1-5
CDR3 DNA: TGTGCCAGCAGTTCCCGGGACAGGCCCGATCAGCCCCAGCATTTT
CDR3 protein: CASSSRDRPDQPQHF

V gene: TRBV5-1
clone size: -
D gene: TRBD2
CDR3 length: 16
J gene: TRBJ2-7
CDR3 DNA: TGCGCCAGCAGCCGGGAGTCGTCTAGCGGGGCCTACGAGCAGTACTTC
CDR3 protein: CASSRESSSGAYEQYF

V gene: TRBV4-3
clone size: -
D gene: TRBD2
CDR3 length: 18
J gene: TRBJ2-2
CDR3 DNA: TGCGCCAGCAGCCAAGAGGTGTTAGCGGGAGGGGTAGCCGGGGAGCTGTTTTTT
CDR3 protein: CASSQEVLAGGVAGELFF

V gene: TRBV2
clone size: many
D gene: -
CDR3 length: 15
J gene: TRBJ2-2
CDR3 DNA: TGTGCCAGCAGTGAGGGGCGGGCTAACACCGGGGAGCTGTTTTTT
CDR3 protein: CASSEGRANTGELFF

V gene: TRBV28
clone size: once
D gene: TRBD2
CDR3 length: 17
J gene: TRBJ2-1
CDR3 DNA: TGTGCCAGCAGTTCCGGGACTAGCGGTACTCCCGACAATGAGCAGTTCTTC
CDR3 protein: CASSSGTSGTPDNEQFF

V gene: TRBV19
clone size: -
D gene: TRBD2
CDR3 length: 17
J gene: TRBJ2-4
CDR3 DNA: TGTGCCAGTACCACCGACCGGACTAGCGGGATATTGCACATTCAGTACTTC
CDR3 protein: CASTTDRTSGILHIQYF

V gene: TRBV6-2/TRBV6-3
clone size: -
D gene: -
CDR3 length: 11
J gene: TRBJ2-7
CDR3 DNA: TGTGCCAGCAGTCAGTATCGCGAGCAGTACTTC
CDR3 protein: CASSQYREQYF

V gene: TRBV5-4
clone size: -
D gene: -
CDR3 length: 13
J gene: TRBJ2-5
CDR3 DNA: TGTGCCAGCAGCCCTGGCAGGGCGGAGACCCAGTACTTC
CDR3 protein: CASSPGRAETQYF

V gene: TRBV7-2
clone size: -
D gene: -
CDR3 length: 15
J gene: TRBJ1-4
CDR3 DNA: TGTGCCAGCAGCTTAGTGGACAGAATTAATGAAAAACTGTTTTTT
CDR3 protein: CASSLVDRINEKLFF

V gene: TRBV2
clone size: -
D gene: -
CDR3 length: 10
J gene: TRBJ2-7
CDR3 DNA: TGTGCCAGCAGTGGATACGAGCAGTACTTC
CDR3 protein: CASSGYEQYF

V gene: TRBV5-6
clone size: -
D gene: TRBD2
CDR3 length: 16
J gene: TRBJ2-3
CDR3 DNA: TGTGCCAGCAGCCCCCGGACTAGCGGGATCCCAGATACGCAGTATTTT
CDR3 protein: CASSPRTSGIPDTQYF

V gene: TRBV7-8
clone size: -
D gene: -
CDR3 length: 15
J gene: TRBJ2-3
CDR3 DNA: TGTGCCAGCAGCTCTCGTCGGGGAGCTTCAGATACGCAGTATTTT
CDR3 protein: CASSSRRGASDTQYF

V gene: TRBV12-5
clone size: -
D gene: TRBD2
CDR3 length: 16
J gene: TRBJ2-2
CDR3 DNA: TGTGCTAGTGGTTCGTTAGCGGGAGTGGTCACCGGGGAGCTGTTTTTT
CDR3 protein: CASGSLAGVVTGELFF

V gene: TRBV29-1
clone size: -
D gene: -
CDR3 length: 13
J gene: TRBJ1-1
CDR3 DNA: TGCAGCGTTGGAGAGAGCAAGAACACTGAAGCTTTCTTT
CDR3 protein: CSVGESKNTEAFF

V gene: TRBV6-5
clone size: -
D gene: -
CDR3 length: 15
J gene: TRBJ2-5
CDR3 DNA: TGTGCCAGCAGACCCGACCGTCTAGCGCAAGAGACCCAGTACTTC
CDR3 protein: CASRPDRLAQETQYF

V gene: TRBV29-1
clone size: -
D gene: TRBD2
CDR3 length: 15
J gene: TRBJ2-4
CDR3 DNA: TGCAGCGTTGCCGGGAGGGCCGAAGCCAAAAACATTCAGTACTTC
CDR3 protein: CSVAGRAEAKNIQYF

V gene: TRBV15
clone size: -
D gene: -
CDR3 length: 13
J gene: TRBJ1-1
CDR3 DNA: TGTGCCACCAGCAGAGGTTTAGGGTTTGAAGCTTTCTTT
CDR3 protein: CATSRGLGFEAFF

V gene: TRBV5-6
clone size: -
D gene: -
CDR3 length: 15
J gene: TRBJ1-6
CDR3 DNA: TGTGCCAGCAGAACCCGAATGACGGATAATTCACCCCTCCACTTT
CDR3 protein: CASRTRMTDNSPLHF

V gene: TRBV27
clone size: -
D gene: TRBD2
CDR3 length: 19
J gene: TRBJ2-3
CDR3 DNA: TGTGCCAGCAGTTTGGTGCCTCAGACTCTAAGCGGGAGGGAGAATACGCAGTATTTT
CDR3 protein: CASSLVPQTLSGRENTQYF

V gene: TRBV6-2/TRBV6-3
clone size: -
D gene: -
CDR3 length: 11
J gene: TRBJ2-7
CDR3 DNA: TGTGCCAGCAGTGGGCTCTACGAGCAGTACTTC
CDR3 protein: CASSGLYEQYF

V gene: TRBV4-1
clone size: -
D gene: TRBD1
CDR3 length: 15
J gene: TRBJ1-1
CDR3 DNA: TGCGCCAGCAGGCACCGGGACAGCAAGAACACTGAAGCTTTCTTT
CDR3 protein: CASRHRDSKNTEAFF

V gene: TRBV27
clone size: -
D gene: TRBD1
CDR3 length: 15
J gene: TRBJ1-2
CDR3 DNA: TGTGCCAGCGGTAATCCTACAGGGGGCGCCTATGGCTACACCTTC
CDR3 protein: CASGNPTGGAYGYTF

V gene: TRBV7-8
clone size: -
D gene: -
CDR3 length: 16
J gene: TRBJ2-2
CDR3 DNA: TGTGCCAGCAGCTTAAGTCGGGCGCGGGGCACCGGGGAGCTGTTTTTT
CDR3 protein: CASSLSRARGTGELFF

V gene: TRBV5-1
clone size: -
D gene: TRBD2
CDR3 length: 15
J gene: TRBJ2-1
CDR3 DNA: TGCGCCAGCAGCCGCAGGCTAGCGGACTACAATGAGCAGTTCTTC
CDR3 protein: CASSRRLADYNEQFF

V gene: TRBV6-6
clone size: -
D gene: -
CDR3 length: 18
J gene: TRBJ1-5
CDR3 DNA: TGTGCCAGCAGTCCTCGGGGGGGAAGGGGATATAGCAATCAGCCCCAGCATTTT
CDR3 protein: CASSPRGGRGYSNQPQHF

V gene: TRBV6-5
clone size: -
D gene: -
CDR3 length: 13
J gene: TRBJ1-5
CDR3 DNA: TGTGCCAGCTGGTCCGGGGGAGGTCAGCCCCAGCATTTT
CDR3 protein: CASWSGGGQPQHF

V gene: TRBV10-2
clone size: -
D gene: -
CDR3 length: 13
J gene: TRBJ2-7
CDR3 DNA: TGCGCCAGCAGCGTATCAGCACACTACGAGCAGTACTTC
CDR3 protein: CASSVSAHYEQYF

V gene: TRBV7-2
clone size: many
D gene: -
CDR3 length: 13
J gene: TRBJ1-1
CDR3 DNA: TGTGCCAGCAGCTATACCCCGAACACTGAAGCTTTCTTT
CDR3 protein: CASSYTPNTEAFF

V gene: TRBV28
clone size: -
D gene: -
CDR3 length: 19
J gene: TRBJ1-5
CDR3 DNA: TGTGCCAGCAGTTTTTTAATGGGGCTTGGAGGAGTATACAATCAGCCCCAGCATTTT
CDR3 protein: CASSFLMGLGGVYNQPQHF

V gene: TRBV19
clone size: -
D gene: -
CDR3 length: 13
J gene: TRBJ2-1
CDR3 DNA: TGTGCCAGTAGTATAGCGGGAGTAACTGAGCAGTTCTTC
CDR3 protein: CASSIAGVTEQFF

V gene: TRBV4-3
clone size: -
D gene: -
CDR3 length: 14
J gene: TRBJ2-1
CDR3 DNA: TGCGCCAGCAGCCTCGGTTTGGGTTACAATGAGCAGTTCTTC
CDR3 protein: CASSLGLGYNEQFF

V gene: TRBV28
clone size: -
D gene: TRBD1
CDR3 length: 17
J gene: TRBJ2-2
CDR3 DNA: TGTGCCAGCAGTTTACCGACTGGACAGGCGAACACCGGGGAGCTGTTTTTT
CDR3 protein: CASSLPTGQANTGELFF

V gene: TRBV28
clone size: -
D gene: -
CDR3 length: 12
J gene: TRBJ1-2
CDR3 DNA: TGTGCCAGCAGGACAGCGGTCGGTGGCTACACCTTC
CDR3 protein: CASRTAVGGYTF

V gene: TRBV9
clone size: -
D gene: -
CDR3 length: 14
J gene: TRBJ2-3
CDR3 DNA: TGTGCCAGCAGCCCCCTTTGGGCCCAAGATACGCAGTATTTT
CDR3 protein: CASSPLWAQDTQYF

V gene: TRBV5-1
clone size: once
D gene: -
CDR3 length: 18
J gene: TRBJ2-1
CDR3 DNA: TGCGCCAGCAGCTTAAGACCCCAGCGGGCAAGCTCCTACAATGAGCAGTTCTTC
CDR3 protein: CASSLRPQRASSYNEQFF

V gene: TRBV18
clone size: -
D gene: -
CDR3 length: 12
J gene: TRBJ1-2
CDR3 DNA: TGTGCCAGCTCATCGGGGCAGGCTGGCTACACCTTC
CDR3 protein: CASSSGQAGYTF

V gene: TRBV24-1
clone size: -
D gene: -
CDR3 length: 15
J gene: TRBJ1-4
CDR3 DNA: TGTGCCACCAGTGACCCGGGACAAGTTATTGAAAAACTGTTTTTT
CDR3 protein: CATSDPGQVIEKLFF

V gene: TRBV19
clone size: -
D gene: -
CDR3 length: 14
J gene: TRBJ1-5
CDR3 DNA: TGTGCCAGTAACGATCGGACCCACAATCAGCCCCAGCATTTT
CDR3 protein: CASNDRTHNQPQHF

V gene: TRBV6-2/TRBV6-3
clone size: -
D gene: TRBD1
CDR3 length: 18
J gene: TRBJ1-4
CDR3 DNA: TGTGCCAGCAGTCCGAAGAAAATCCTCAGGGGGCTTGATGAAAAACTGTTTTTT
CDR3 protein: CASSPKKILRGLDEKLFF

V gene: TRBV28
clone size: -
D gene: -
CDR3 length: 14
J gene: TRBJ1-6
CDR3 DNA: TGTGCCAGCAGCAGACGAGGGTACGGTTCACCCCTCCACTTT
CDR3 protein: CASSRRGYGSPLHF

V gene: TRBV15
clone size: -
D gene: -
CDR3 length: 16
J gene: TRBJ2-1
CDR3 DNA: TGTGCCACCAGCAGAGATCATAGGACCGTCGGCAATGAGCAGTTCTTC
CDR3 protein: CATSRDHRTVGNEQFF

V gene: TRBV12-3/TRBV12-4
clone size: few
D gene: TRBD1
CDR3 length: 13
J gene: TRBJ1-5
CDR3 DNA: TGTGCCAGCAAAACAGGGGCGGATCAGCCCCAGCATTTT
CDR3 protein: CASKTGADQPQHF

V gene: TRBV25-1
clone size: -
D gene: TRBD2
CDR3 length: 17
J gene: TRBJ2-2
CDR3 DNA: TGTGCCAGCAGTAAGCTAGGGACTAGCGGGACCACCGGGGAGCTGTTTTTT
CDR3 protein: CASSKLGTSGTTGELFF

V gene: TRBV7-2
clone size: -
D gene: -
CDR3 length: 13
J gene: TRBJ2-7
CDR3 DNA: TGTGCCAGCAGCCAGGGGGGGACCTACGAGCAGTACTTC
CDR3 protein: CASSQGGTYEQYF

V gene: TRBV5-1
clone size: -
D gene: TRBD1
CDR3 length: 15
J gene: TRBJ2-7
CDR3 DNA: TGCGCCAGCAGCCTCGGGACAGGGGGCTCCTACGAGCAGTACTTC
CDR3 protein: CASSLGTGGSYEQYF

V gene: TRBV5-4
clone size: -
D gene: -
CDR3 length: 14
J gene: TRBJ2-7
CDR3 DNA: TGTGCCAGCAGCTCCGGACAGACCCTCTACGAGCAGTACTTC
CDR3 protein: CASSSGQTLYEQYF